This T cell receptor beta chain was identified during a study of T-cell reconstitution after alpha-beta-depleted transplantation in children. Study-wide results and caveats: Hyperexpanded clones declined; after one year, newly produced T cells mostly supplied diversity.

This clonotype was seen repeatedly, ten times or more. Antigen unknown. The CDR3 is 15 amino acids. V dropped 6 bases and J dropped 2 bases, with 15 bases sitting between them. TCRbeta library construction was performed incorporating unique molecular identifiers. TCRdb reanalysed the PCR reads using MiXCR and keeps one entry per CDR3 protein. The sample carries about 16,000 distinct CDR3 sequences, less than 9.5% recorded once. This receptor was obtained from a boy less than two years old who had a stem cell transplant for Wiskott-Aldrich syndrome, so the T cells may come from the graft donor. The chain links TRBV12-3 or TRBV12-4 to TRBJ2-3; unclear D gene. The input for sequencing was PBMCs, mostly from graft donor cells, taken 60 days after TCRalphabeta/CD19-depleted stem cell transplant. The CDR3 bases are TGTGCCAGCAGAAGAAGCCGGTCCTCCACAGATACGCAGTATTTT. It is translated as CASRRSRSSTDTQYF.